This T cell receptor (beta chain) was captured in a study of cytomegalovirus exposure and HLA in healthy donors. Germline V gene sequence: CDR1 SGHAT, CDR2 FQNNGV. This CDR3 is 16 amino acids long. V was pared by 0 bases and J by 0 bases, with 12 bases between. Primers included in the PCR were 60 Vbeta and 13 Jbeta primers. Profiled with immunoSEQ multiplex PCR; TCRdb holds only in-frame clones, not every one. The data hold about 280,000 clones, with approximately 90% observed a single time. Findings of the study overall: It was reported that the classifier diagnosed cytomegalovirus status with high specificity and sensitivity in both the original and validation cohorts. According to a later analysis, donors in an Asian-associated ancestry cluster reportedly had fewer N-insertions than the roughly 660-donor mean. After further analysis at a later stage, 16,951 TCR beta sequences were associated with HLA alleles at 0.05 false discovery rate. TCR beta V segments were, for the most part, productive about 87% or about 30% of the time in an earlier analysis.

Comment on this clone: Its target is not known.

The sequenced sample was PBMCs. The chain carries TRBV11-2 and TRBJ2-7; D not certain. The sequence came from a woman younger than 35 in good health and CMV-seronegative. The CDR3 DNA reads TGTGCCAGCAGCTTAGATGGGCCAGGTAACTCCTACGAGCAGTACTTC. It yields the protein CASSLDGPGNSYEQYF.